This T cell receptor beta chain derives from a study of T-cell reconstitution after alpha-beta-depleted transplantation in children. This CDR3 has 14 residues. Germline loops: CDR1 DFQATT, CDR2 SNEGSKA (reference sequence). Between the trimmed V and J ends, which lost 5 bases and 4 bases, there was a span of 18 bases. TCRbeta library construction was performed incorporating unique molecular identifiers. TCRdb re-derived calls from the PCR reads in MiXCR, one entry per CDR3 protein. The sample has 800,000 to 1,000,000 distinct CDR3 sequences, less than 30% seen once. The TCR comes from a boy under three years old who had a stem cell transplant for SCID, so the T cells may come from the graft donor. The sample consisted of PBMCs, mostly from graft donor cells, taken 360 days after TCRalphabeta/CD19-depleted stem cell transplant. This chain uses TRBV20-1 with TRBJ2-7; perhaps TRBD1 as D (5 bases). The CDR3 is CSALSGHKQYEQYF. The CDR3 bases are TGCAGTGCTCTGAGTGGACATAAGCAGTACGAGCAGTACTTC.